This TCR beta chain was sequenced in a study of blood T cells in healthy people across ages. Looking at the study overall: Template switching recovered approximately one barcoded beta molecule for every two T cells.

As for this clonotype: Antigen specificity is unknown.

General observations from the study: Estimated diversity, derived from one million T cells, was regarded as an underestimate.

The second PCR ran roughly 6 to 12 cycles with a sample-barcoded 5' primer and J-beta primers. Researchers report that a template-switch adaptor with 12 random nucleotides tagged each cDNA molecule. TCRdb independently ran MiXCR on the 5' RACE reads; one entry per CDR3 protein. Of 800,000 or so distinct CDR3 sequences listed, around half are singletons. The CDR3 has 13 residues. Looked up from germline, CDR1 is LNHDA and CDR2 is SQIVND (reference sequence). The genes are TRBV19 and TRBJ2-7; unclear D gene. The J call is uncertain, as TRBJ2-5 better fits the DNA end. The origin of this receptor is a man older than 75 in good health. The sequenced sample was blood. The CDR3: CASSMAVRETQYF. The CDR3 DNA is TGTGCCAGTAGTATGGCGGTACGAGAGACCCAGTACTTC.